Listed here are 27 T cell receptor beta chains from one sample, sequenced in a study of OX40 agonist ivuxolimab in advanced cancers. TCRdb's copy holds only in-frame clones and misses some; the assay was immunoSEQ multiplex PCR. Here the sample spans 40,000 to 60,000 clones, approximately 85% being singletons. The sequenced sample was CD4+ or CD8+ T cells sorted from blood, obtained in a trial of the OX40 agonist ivuxolimab. The source is an adult with an advanced solid tumor such as melanoma, head and neck, liver or kidney cancer.

The chain links TRBV28 to TRBJ2-3; D assignment may be TRBD1 or TRBD2 (5 bases each). This CDR3 has 14 amino acids. The germline CDR1 and CDR2 sequences are MDHEN and SYDVKM. Between the trimmed V and J ends, which lost 4 bases and 3 bases, there was a span of 11 bases. CDR3 sequence reads: CASSSGTPTDTQYF. The CDR3 nucleotides are TGTGCCAGCAGTTCCGGGACCCCAACAGATACGCAGTATTTT.

The chain links TRBV2 to TRBJ1-1; D is unresolved. CDR1 is SNHLY, CDR2 FYNNEI, per germline. Trimming pared 4 bases from V and 4 bases from J, leaving 4 bases between. The CDR3 has 11 residues. The CDR3 protein is CASSVTTEAFF. CDR3 DNA: TGTGCCAGCAGTGTGACCACTGAAGCTTTCTTT. Using reference TRBV2 and TRBJ1-1 for the parts outside the CDR3, the full variable domain is EPEVTQTPSHQVTQMGQEVILRCVPISNHLYFYWYRQILGQKVEFLVSFYNNEISEKSEIFDDQFSVERPDGSNFTLKIRSTKLEDSAMYFCASSVTTEAFFGQGTRLTVV.

V gene TRBV7-3 combines with J gene TRBJ2-1, with 12 nucleotides matching TRBD2. CDR1 and CDR2 from the germline V gene are SGHTA and FQGTGA. Trimming at V came to 3 bases and at J to 7 bases, leaving 1 base not matched to a gene. The CDR3 has 14 residues. The CDR3: CASSLGLAGNEQFF. The CDR3 nucleotides read TGTGCCAGCAGCTTGGGACTAGCGGGTAATGAGCAGTTCTTC.

V usage is TRBV4-1 and J usage is TRBJ2-7; the match to TRBD1 covers 7 bases. This CDR3 is built from 15 residues. Losses at the gene ends were 0 bases for V and 3 bases for J; bases not matched to a gene: 5. The V gene's germline CDR1 is MGHRA and CDR2 YSYEKL. The CDR3 spells CASSQEGTDYYEQYF. The DNA for the CDR3 is TGCGCCAGCAGCCAAGAGGGGACAGACTACTACGAGCAGTACTTC.

The rearrangement joins TRBV27 to TRBJ1-1, with 7 bases lining up with TRBD1. V was clipped by 5 bases and J by 0 bases; unmatched bases: 6. CDR3 length: 15 amino acids. Looked up from germline, CDR1 is MNHEY and CDR2 is SMNVEV (reference sequence). Written as DNA, the CDR3 is TGTGCCAGCAGTGGGGACAGCCCGATGAACACTGAAGCTTTCTTT. Translation: CASSGDSPMNTEAFF.

V is TRBV6-1 and J is TRBJ1-4; D possibly corresponds to TRBD1 (5 bases). The CDR3 loop spans 15 amino acids. Looked up from germline, CDR1 is MNHNS and CDR2 is SASEGT. V lost 2 bases, J lost 11 bases, and 18 bases lay in between. Here the CDR3 DNA reads TGTGCCAGCAGTGAATCAACAGGACTAATAGGGAAACTGTTTTTT. It translates to CASSESTGLIGKLFF.

The V and J genes are TRBV7-2 and TRBJ2-4; D not resolved. Germline V gives CDR1 SGHTA, CDR2 FQGNSA. With 5 bases removed from V and 0 bases from J, the gap between germline ends came to 5 bases. This CDR3 is 13 amino acids long. The CDR3 DNA is TGTGCCAGCAGCCTACAAGCCAAAAACATTCAGTACTTC. The encoded protein is CASSLQAKNIQYF.

This clone appeared a single time. The rearrangement joins TRBV11-3 to TRBJ1-6, with D unclear. The CDR3 runs to 14 residues. Germline-derived CDR1 and CDR2 are SGHNT and YENEEA. The V and J ends lost 5 bases and 9 bases respectively, with 14 bases between them. The CDR3 loop is CASSPDGFRSPLHF. CDR3 DNA: TGTGCCAGCAGCCCAGACGGTTTTCGTTCACCCCTCCACTTT.

The chain is built from TRBV5-1 and TRBJ2-1; a possible D gene is TRBD1 (5 bases). Germline assignment: CDR1 SGHRS and CDR2 YFSETQ. V dropped 7 bases and J dropped 7 bases, with 18 bases sitting between them. The length of the CDR3 is 14 residues. CDR3 region: CASGAYGARNEQFF. CDR3 nucleotide sequence: TGCGCCAGCGGGGCTTATGGCGCGAGAAATGAGCAGTTCTTC.

The chain carries TRBV28 and TRBJ2-5; D is unresolved. The CDR3 is 12 amino acids. CDR1 and CDR2 (germline): MDHEN, SYDVKM. V was clipped by 4 bases and J by 6 bases, with 9 bases between them. The CDR3 spells CASSSRTQTQYF. DNA for the CDR3: TGTGCCAGCAGTTCTAGGACGCAGACCCAGTACTTC. The full variable domain, in which reference TRBV28 and TRBJ2-5 provide the parts outside the CDR3, is DVKVTQSSRYLVKRTGEKVFLECVQDMDHENMFWYRQDPGLGLRLIYFSYDVKMKEKGDIPEGYSVSREKKERFSLILESASTNQTSMYLCASSSRTQTQYFGPGTRLLVL.

The chain couples TRBV20-1 to TRBJ2-7; possible D gene TRBD2, 6 bases. The CDR3 consists of 11 residues. The V and J ends lost 6 bases and 5 bases respectively, with 11 bases between them. CDR1 and CDR2 from the germline V gene are DFQATT and SNEGSKA (reference sequence). CDR3 nucleotide sequence: TGCAGTGCGACGGGAGCCCACGAGCAGTACTTC. This codes for CSATGAHEQYF.

J is TRBJ2-4 and V is TRBV7-2; D perhaps matches TRBD2 (5 bases). Germline CDR1 SGHTA, CDR2 FQGNSA. This CDR3 has 16 residues. The V end was cut by 3 bases, the J end by 3 bases, with 15 bases between. The CDR3 sequence: CASSFSAALGKNIQYF. CDR3 sequence (DNA): TGTGCCAGCAGCTTCTCAGCGGCCCTGGGCAAAAACATTCAGTACTTC.

The rearrangement uses TRBV6-1 and TRBJ1-4; D might be TRBD1 (5 bases). This CDR3 region has 14 residues. Germline V gives CDR1 MNHNS, CDR2 SASEGT. V lost 4 bases to trimming and J lost 6 bases, with 12 bases between them. CDR3 DNA: TGTGCCAGCAGTGTACAAGGGGCGGATGAAAAACTGTTTTTT. Protein product: CASSVQGADEKLFF.

This clone turned up a few times. This chain uses TRBV2 with TRBJ1-3; maybe TRBD1 (5 bases). The germline CDR1 and CDR2 sequences are SNHLY and FYNNEI. Trimming removed 6 bases from V and 7 bases from J, with 7 bases in between. The CDR3 has 11 residues. DNA of the CDR3: TGTGCCAGCAGACAGGAGAACACCATATATTTT. As protein: CASRQENTIYF.

The chain links TRBV29-1 to TRBJ2-7; no clear D gene. Germline CDR1 SQVTM, CDR2 ANQGSEA. The ends were cut back, 4 bases at V and 3 bases at J, with 7 bases in the middle. CDR3 length equals 11 residues. The CDR3: CSVGDRYEQYF. The CDR3 coding sequence is TGCAGCGTTGGGGATCGCTACGAGCAGTACTTC.

The V gene is TRBV19, the J gene TRBJ2-7; 9 positions match TRBD2. J lost 2 bases, V lost 3 bases, and 2 bases had no gene match. The CDR3 contains 14 residues. The V gene's germline CDR1 is LNHDA and CDR2 SQIVND (reference sequence). The CDR3 sequence: CASSILAGTYEQYF. CDR3 DNA sequence: TGTGCCAGTAGTATCCTAGCGGGAACCTACGAGCAGTACTTC.

The V gene is TRBV28, the J gene TRBJ2-3; 8 bases agree with TRBD1. The CDR3 consists of 15 residues. V lost 4 bases to trimming and J lost 5 bases; unmatched junction nucleotides: 8. Germline lookup yields CDR1 MDHEN and CDR2 SYDVKM. The CDR3 spells CASSSPGQGQDTQYF. The CDR3 DNA is TGTGCCAGCAGTTCCCCCGGACAGGGACAAGATACGCAGTATTTT.

This chain uses TRBV2 with TRBJ2-5, with D possibly TRBD1 on 6 matching bases. Germline values: CDR1 SNHLY, CDR2 FYNNEI. CDR3 length: 15 residues. V was shortened by 8 bases and J by 4 bases, with 20 bases between the two germline ends. CDR3 sequence: CASVGQGSGGETQYF. The CDR3 bases are TGTGCCAGCGTGGGGCAGGGGTCAGGCGGAGAGACCCAGTACTTC.

The chain recombines TRBV6-4 with TRBJ1-1, with 9 bases that match TRBD1. The CDR3 runs 16 residues. Losses at the gene ends were 3 bases for V and 1 base for J; bases not matched to a gene: 6. CDR1 and CDR2 from the germline V gene are MRHNA and SNTAGT. The CDR3 DNA is TGTGCCAGCAGTGAGGGGACAGGGAGGAAGAACACTGAAGCTTTCTTT. The encoded protein is CASSEGTGRKNTEAFF.

This chain links TRBV9 with TRBJ1-1, with 9 bases lining up with TRBD1. The CDR3 is 13 amino acids. The trim removed 5 bases at V and 4 bases at J, leaving 3 bases unmatched. Germline assignment: CDR1 SGDLS and CDR2 YYNGEE. The CDR3 sequence is CASRGTGSTEAFF. The DNA of the CDR3 is TGTGCCAGCAGGGGGACAGGGAGCACTGAAGCTTTCTTT.

The gene calls are TRBV5-8 and TRBJ2-1; tentatively, D is TRBD2 (6 bases). CDR3 length: 19 residues. V lost 1 base to trimming and J lost 1 base, with 21 bases between them. The germline CDR1 and CDR2 sequences are SGHTS and YDEGEE. CDR3 in DNA: TGTGCCAGCAGCTTGATGAAGGGGAGCGGGCTAGCTTCCTACAATGAGCAGTTCTTC. Its protein is CASSLMKGSGLASYNEQFF.

The CDR3 DNA reads as TGTGCCAGCAGAGAGATGGGACAGGACACCTACGAGCAGTACTTC. This translates into CASREMGQDTYEQYF. The chain joins TRBV6-1 to TRBJ2-7; 8 positions agree with TRBD1. V lost 6 bases, J lost 2 bases, and 9 bases stayed unmatched. Germline CDR1 MNHNS, CDR2 SASEGT. The CDR3 sequence is 15 residues long.

V gene TRBV18 combines with J gene TRBJ1-3; D call uncertain. This CDR3 has 16 residues. V lost 0 bases and J lost 0, with 9 bases in between. Germline values: CDR1 KGHSH, CDR2 LQKENI. The CDR3 loop reads CASSPPGGISGNTIYF. The CDR3 DNA reads as TGTGCCAGCTCACCACCGGGCGGGATCTCTGGAAACACCATATATTTT.

J is TRBJ2-1 and V is TRBV7-2; TRBD2 agrees at 9 bases. This CDR3 comprises 16 residues. V lost 1 base, J lost 7 bases, and 8 bases stayed unmatched. The V gene's germline CDR1 is SGHTA and CDR2 FQGNSA. CDR3 loop: CASSLVGGGAKNEQFF. In DNA form, the CDR3 reads TGTGCCAGCAGCTTAGTCGGCGGGGGGGCCAAAAATGAGCAGTTCTTC.

The gene calls are TRBV9 and TRBJ1-5; D is possibly TRBD1 (5 bases). Germline values: CDR1 SGDLS, CDR2 YYNGEE. CDR3 length: 15 amino acids. V lost 1 base and J lost 0, with 8 bases in between. In DNA form, the CDR3 reads TGTGCCAGCAGCGTAAGAGGGGATAGCAATCAGCCCCAGCATTTT. Protein sequence: CASSVRGDSNQPQHF.

The CDR3 nucleotides read TGTGCCAGTTTAAAGACAGGCCGTATCACTGAAGCTTTCTTT. Translating it yields CASLKTGRITEAFF. The chain carries TRBV2 and TRBJ1-1, with D perhaps TRBD1 (6 bases). Germline assignment: CDR1 SNHLY and CDR2 FYNNEI. Trimming took 9 bases from V and 4 from J, leaving 18 bases between them. The CDR3 is 14 residues long. Full variable domain (remainder filled in from reference TRBV2 and TRBJ1-1): EPEVTQTPSHQVTQMGQEVILRCVPISNHLYFYWYRQILGQKVEFLVSFYNNEISEKSEIFDDQFSVERPDGSNFTLKIRSTKLEDSAMYFCASLKTGRITEAFFGQGTRLTVV.

The gene calls are TRBV5-1 and TRBJ2-1, with D hard to call. Germline loops: CDR1 SGHRS, CDR2 YFSETQ. This CDR3 spans 14 amino acids. The V and J ends lost 3 bases and 5 bases respectively, with 12 bases between them. The CDR3 region is CASSWGGQNNEQFF. CDR3 nucleotides: TGCGCCAGCAGCTGGGGTGGTCAGAACAATGAGCAGTTCTTC.